The 25 T cell receptor beta chains presented below share a single source sample, sequenced in a study of cytomegalovirus exposure and HLA in healthy donors. Researchers ran the PCR with 60 Vbeta and 13 Jbeta primers. Here immunoSEQ multiplex PCR was the method, and the copy in TCRdb shows in-frame clones only, minus some. This table holds 150,000 or so clones, roughly 82% found once. Sequenced sample: PBMCs. These receptors came from a male donor in good health and CMV-seropositive.

Note on this clone: At one end, the junction sequence differs from germline, possibly due to a read error. V is TRBV5-1 and J is TRBJ2-4; tentative D call: TRBD2 (6 bases). Germline lookup yields CDR1 SGHRS and CDR2 YFSETQ. The CDR3 is 15 residues long. Here the CDR3 reads CASRYTGTAKNSQYF. The CDR3 coding sequence is TGCGCCAGCAGGTACACTGGGACTGCCAAAAACAGTCAGTACTTC.

CDR3 amino acids: CASSPLRITDKETQYF. CDR3 coding DNA: TGTGCCAGCAGCCCGCTTAGGATTACAGACAAAGAGACCCAGTACTTC. V usage is TRBV7-2 and J usage is TRBJ2-5; no clear D gene. Germline V gene sequence: CDR1 SGHTA, CDR2 FQGNSA. The CDR3 loop spans 16 amino acids. Trimming cost V 5 bases and J 3 bases, with 19 bases left between them.

Note on this clone: The identical CDR3 is also encoded by other nucleotide sequences in the sample. The chain has TRBV19 and TRBJ1-5; 9 nucleotides agree with TRBD1. The germline V gene encodes CDR1 LNHDA and CDR2 SQIVND (reference sequence). The J segment lost 6 bases and the V segment lost 6 bases, leaving 9 bases of the junction unmatched. The CDR3 runs to 15 residues. CDR3 in DNA: TGTGCCAGTAGCGAACAGGGGGCATCGGTTCAGCCCCAGCATTTT. This sequence encodes CASSEQGASVQPQHF.

This clone turned up a few times. This sequence joins TRBV7-3 and TRBJ2-1; 12 bases are a match to TRBD2. This CDR3 is 15 amino acids long. The junction had 3 bases not matched to a gene; V was cut back by 5 bases and J by 4 bases. Germline CDR1 SGHTA, CDR2 FQGTGA. This CDR3 is CASSILAGGYNEQFF. Written as DNA, the CDR3 is TGTGCCAGCAGCATTCTAGCGGGAGGGTACAATGAGCAGTTCTTC.

For this clone: At one of its ends the junction is not consistent with the germline gene, which may arise from a read error. Other DNA sequences in the same sample also yield this CDR3. The chain has TRBV6-6 and TRBJ2-5, with TRBD2 matching over 11 bases. The CDR3 contains 15 residues. Germline CDR1 MNHNY, CDR2 SVGAGI (reference sequence). Written as DNA, the CDR3 is TGCGCCAGCAGCGACAGGGCTAGCGGGGGGGAGACCCAGTACTTC. Encoded protein: CASSDRASGGETQYF.

This clone was detected only a few times. The genes are TRBV2 and TRBJ2-1; unclear D gene. This CDR3 contains 13 residues. Trimming left V 4 bases short and J 6 bases short, with 10 bases between. The germline V gene encodes CDR1 SNHLY and CDR2 FYNNEI. The CDR3 loop is CASSVFAVNEQFF. The CDR3 DNA reads as TGTGCCAGCAGTGTCTTCGCGGTCAATGAGCAGTTCTTC. Filled out from reference TRBV2 and TRBJ2-1, the complete variable domain reads EPEVTQTPSHQVTQMGQEVILRCVPISNHLYFYWYRQILGQKVEFLVSFYNNEISEKSEIFDDQFSVERPDGSNFTLKIRSTKLEDSAMYFCASSVFAVNEQFFGPGTRLTVL.

Written as DNA, the CDR3 is TGTGCCAGCAGTGGCGGGGTCCGAGAGACCCAGTACTTC. This sequence encodes CASSGGVRETQYF. The chain has TRBV25-1 and TRBJ2-5; tentative D call: TRBD2 (6 bases). Germline V gives CDR1 MGHDK, CDR2 SYGVNS. The CDR3 sequence is 13 residues long. Trimming cost V 4 bases and J 4 bases, with 10 bases left between them.

The chain carries TRBV30 and TRBJ2-4, with a tentative D call TRBD2 (7 bases). Per the germline V gene, CDR1 is GTSNPN and CDR2 is SVGIG (reference sequence). Trimming pared 5 bases from V and 6 bases from J, leaving 14 bases between. The CDR3 length is 13 residues. CDR3 sequence (DNA): TGTGCCTGGGTGGGGGGGGGCAGAAACATTCAGTACTTC. It specifies CAWVGGGRNIQYF.

The rearrangement joins TRBV16 to TRBJ2-2; D is possibly TRBD1 (5 bases). The V end lost 4 bases, the J end lost 3 bases, and 9 bases lay between the germline ends. Germline-derived CDR1 and CDR2 are KGHSY and FQNENV. The CDR3 is made up of 14 amino acids. The CDR3 nucleotides are TGTGCCAGCAGCCGCAGGGTGGACACCGGGGAGCTGTTTTTT. Translation: CASSRRVDTGELFF.

The rearrangement uses TRBV27 and TRBJ2-4; perhaps TRBD1 as D (6 bases). Trimming stripped 5 bases from V and 6 bases from J, with 11 bases between. The germline V gene has CDR1 MNHEY and CDR2 SMNVEV (reference sequence). CDR3 length equals 13 residues. CDR3 sequence reads: CASSHRELNIQYF. The DNA of the CDR3 is TGTGCCAGCAGTCACAGGGAGTTAAACATTCAGTACTTC.

This clone occurred a few times. The chain employs TRBV14 and TRBJ1-1; D is undetermined. Trimming took 3 bases from V and 0 from J, leaving 5 bases between them. Germline CDR1 is SGHDN and CDR2 is FVKESK. The CDR3 spans 13 residues. The CDR3 spells CASSQGVNTEAFF. DNA for the CDR3: TGTGCCAGCAGCCAGGGAGTGAACACTGAAGCTTTCTTT.

V usage is TRBV5-1 and J usage is TRBJ1-1, with D perhaps TRBD1 (6 bases). The germline V gene has CDR1 SGHRS and CDR2 YFSETQ. This CDR3 is built from 14 residues. With 2 bases removed from V and 1 base from J, the gap between germline ends came to 9 bases. Here the CDR3 reads CASSLNRENTEAFF. CDR3 in DNA: TGCGCCAGCAGCTTAAACAGGGAGAACACTGAAGCTTTCTTT.

The genes are TRBV27 and TRBJ2-7; 10 bases line up with TRBD2. Germline CDR1 is MNHEY and CDR2 is SMNVEV (reference sequence). The CDR3 is made up of 16 amino acids. V shed 5 bases and J 2 bases; nucleotides not matched to a gene: 9. The CDR3 DNA is TGTGCCAGCAGTCCATATTGGACTAGCGGAACCTACGAGCAGTACTTC. It encodes CASSPYWTSGTYEQYF.

This clone showed up just a few times. The chain recombines TRBV6-6 with TRBJ1-6; possibly TRBD1 for D (6 bases). Trimming stripped 0 bases from V and 9 bases from J, with 12 bases between. The germline gives CDR1 MNHNY, CDR2 SVGAGI (reference sequence). CDR3 length: 15 residues. CDR3 DNA: TGTGCCAGCAGTTACTCTGGGGGCCGGGGTTCACCCCTCCACTTT. It encodes CASSYSGGRGSPLHF.

The chain links TRBV2 to TRBJ1-4; possibly TRBD1 for D (5 bases). V lost 2 bases to trimming and J lost 7 bases, with 11 bases between them. The CDR3 has 14 residues. Germline V gene sequence: CDR1 SNHLY, CDR2 FYNNEI. CDR3 DNA: TGTGCCAGCAGTGAAATAATAGGGGTTGAAAAACTGTTTTTT. This translates into CASSEIIGVEKLFF.

This sequence joins TRBV28 and TRBJ1-1; 7 bases are a match to TRBD1. The V and J ends lost 7 bases and 4 bases, in that order; junction bases with no gene match: 9. The length of the CDR3 is 14 residues. Looked up from germline, CDR1 is MDHEN and CDR2 is SYDVKM. The CDR3 here is CASILTGWGTEAFF. The CDR3 region has the DNA TGTGCCAGCATCCTGACAGGGTGGGGCACTGAAGCTTTCTTT. The entire variable domain, with the rest obtained from reference TRBV28 and TRBJ1-1, is as follows: DVKVTQSSRYLVKRTGEKVFLECVQDMDHENMFWYRQDPGLGLRLIYFSYDVKMKEKGDIPEGYSVSREKKERFSLILESASTNQTSMYLCASILTGWGTEAFFGQGTRLTVV.

The CDR3 sequence: CASSLLGSATDTQYF. In DNA, the CDR3 is TGTGCCAGCAGCTTACTCGGTAGCGCAACAGATACGCAGTATTTT. V and J are TRBV7-7 and TRBJ2-3; TRBD2 might be the D (5 bases). V was trimmed by 2 bases and J by 3 bases, leaving 12 bases between them. Germline V gene sequence: CDR1 SSHAT, CDR2 FNYEAQ (reference sequence). The CDR3 loop spans 15 amino acids.

V gene TRBV19 combines with J gene TRBJ2-4, with D unresolved. The CDR3 has 15 amino acids. Looked up from germline, CDR1 is LNHDA and CDR2 is SQIVND (reference sequence). Trimming left V 3 bases short and J 1 base short, with 10 bases between. CDR3 sequence: CASSMPRVAKNIQYF. CDR3 coding DNA: TGTGCCAGTAGTATGCCCCGGGTCGCCAAAAACATTCAGTACTTC.

The rearrangement uses TRBV19 and TRBJ2-3; TRBD1 might be the D (5 bases). The germline gives CDR1 LNHDA, CDR2 SQIVND (reference sequence). The CDR3 has 16 residues. V was shortened by 4 bases and J by 1 base, with 15 bases between the two germline ends. The CDR3 nucleotides read TGTGCCAGTAGTAGGAACCAGGGTAGGGGCACAGATACGCAGTATTTT. Its protein product is CASSRNQGRGTDTQYF. The full variable domain, rest sourced from reference TRBV19 and TRBJ2-3, is DGGITQSPKYLFRKEGQNVTLSCEQNLNHDAMYWYRQDPGQGLRLIYYSQIVNDFQKGDIAEGYSVSREKKESFPLTVTSAQKNPTAFYLCASSRNQGRGTDTQYFGPGTRLTVL.

V gene TRBV7-7 combines with J gene TRBJ2-5; 11 nucleotides agree with TRBD2. The CDR3 has 16 residues. The V gene end was trimmed by 0 bases and the J gene end by 5 bases; junction bases not matched to a gene: 5. Germline V CDR1 and CDR2: SSHAT, FNYEAQ (reference sequence). The DNA for the CDR3 is TGTGCCAGCAGCTTAGCCCCGACTAGCGGGGACGAGACCCAGTACTTC. Its translation is CASSLAPTSGDETQYF.

The chain has TRBV28 and TRBJ1-1, with D possibly matching TRBD1 (6 bases). Germline CDR1 reads MDHEN; CDR2 reads SYDVKM. The CDR3 is 13 amino acids. Trimming shortened V by 3 bases and J by 12 bases, and 17 bases separated the two germline ends. The CDR3 here is CASSLGGAGRTFF. As DNA, the CDR3 is TGTGCCAGCAGTTTGGGGGGGGCCGGGAGGACTTTCTTT.

V usage is TRBV5-1 and J usage is TRBJ2-3; D call uncertain. The V end was cut by 0 bases, the J end by 5 bases, with 10 bases between. CDR3 length equals 14 residues. Per the germline V gene, CDR1 is SGHRS and CDR2 is YFSETQ. Here the CDR3 reads CASSLEIGRDTQYF. The CDR3 DNA is TGCGCCAGCAGCTTGGAAATTGGGCGAGATACGCAGTATTTT. Using reference TRBV5-1 and TRBJ2-3 for the parts outside the CDR3, the full variable domain is KAGVTQTPRYLIKTRGQQVTLSCSPISGHRSVSWYQQTPGQGLQFLFEYFSETQRNKGNFPGRFSGRQFSNSRSEMNVSTLELGDSALYLCASSLEIGRDTQYFGPGTRLTVL.

This chain links TRBV18 with TRBJ1-3; TRBD1 matches at 7 bases. Germline assignment: CDR1 KGHSH and CDR2 LQKENI. Trimming took 3 bases from V and 3 from J; bases not matched to a gene: 8. The CDR3 sequence is 16 residues long. In nucleotides, the CDR3 is TGTGCCAGCTCACCTTCCAGACAGGGCTATGGAAACACCATATATTTT. Protein sequence: CASSPSRQGYGNTIYF. The whole variable domain, filled in from reference TRBV18 and TRBJ1-3, reads NAGVMQNPRHLVRRRGQEARLRCSPMKGHSHVYWYRQLPEEGLKFMVYLQKENIIDESGMPKERFSAEFPKEGPSILRIQQVVRGDSAAYFCASSPSRQGYGNTIYFGEGSWLTVV.

V and J are TRBV6-5 and TRBJ2-7, with a possible D match to TRBD1 (6 bases). The CDR3 is 12 residues long. Trimming stripped 6 bases from V and 9 bases from J, with 15 bases between. Germline values: CDR1 MNHEY, CDR2 SVGAGI. The chain's CDR3 is CASSETQGRQYF. CDR3 bases: TGTGCCAGCAGCGAAACACAGGGTCGGCAGTACTTC.

This clone was seen only once. The chain combines TRBV10-3 with TRBJ2-7; 11 bases match TRBD2. V was pared by 4 bases and J by 6 bases, with 8 bases of the junction left unmatched. The CDR3 loop spans 15 amino acids. CDR1 and CDR2 from the germline V gene are ENHRY and SYGVKD. The DNA of the CDR3 is TGTGCCATCAGTGCCCCACTAGCGGGAGTGGGCGAGCAGTACTTC. It yields the protein CAISAPLAGVGEQYF.